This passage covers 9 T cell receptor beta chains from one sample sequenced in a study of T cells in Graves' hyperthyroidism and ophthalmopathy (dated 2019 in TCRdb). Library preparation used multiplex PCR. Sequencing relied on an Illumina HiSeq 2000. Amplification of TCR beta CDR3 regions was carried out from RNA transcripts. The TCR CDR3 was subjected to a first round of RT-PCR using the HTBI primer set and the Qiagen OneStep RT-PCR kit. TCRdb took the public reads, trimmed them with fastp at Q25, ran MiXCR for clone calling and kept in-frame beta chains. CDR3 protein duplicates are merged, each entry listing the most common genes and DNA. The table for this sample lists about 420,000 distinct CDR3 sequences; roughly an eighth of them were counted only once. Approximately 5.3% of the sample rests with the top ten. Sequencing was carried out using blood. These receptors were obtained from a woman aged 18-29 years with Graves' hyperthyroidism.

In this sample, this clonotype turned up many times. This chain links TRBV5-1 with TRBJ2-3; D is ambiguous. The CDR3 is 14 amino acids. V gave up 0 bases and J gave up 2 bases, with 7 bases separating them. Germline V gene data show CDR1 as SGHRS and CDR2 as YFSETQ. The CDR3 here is CASSLETVTDTQYF. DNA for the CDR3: TGCGCCAGCAGCTTGGAGACGGTCACAGATACGCAGTATTTT.

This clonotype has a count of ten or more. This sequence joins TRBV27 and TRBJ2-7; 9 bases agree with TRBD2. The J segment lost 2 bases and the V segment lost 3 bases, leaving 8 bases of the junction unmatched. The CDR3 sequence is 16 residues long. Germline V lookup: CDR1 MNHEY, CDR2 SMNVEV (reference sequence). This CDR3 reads CASSFYPSGTTYEQYF. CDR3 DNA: TGTGCCAGCAGTTTCTACCCTAGCGGGACAACCTACGAGCAGTACTTC.

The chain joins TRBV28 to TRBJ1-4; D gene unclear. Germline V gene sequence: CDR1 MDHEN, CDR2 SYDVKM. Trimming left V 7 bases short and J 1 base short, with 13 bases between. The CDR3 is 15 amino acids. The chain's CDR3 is CASTQEKLTNEKLFF. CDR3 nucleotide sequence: TGTGCCAGCACCCAGGAGAAACTAACTAATGAAAAACTGTTTTTT.

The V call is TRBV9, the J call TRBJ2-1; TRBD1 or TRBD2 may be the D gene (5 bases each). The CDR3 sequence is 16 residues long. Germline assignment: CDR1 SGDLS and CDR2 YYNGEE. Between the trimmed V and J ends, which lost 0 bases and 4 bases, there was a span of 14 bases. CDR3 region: CASSVGGGPSYNEQFF. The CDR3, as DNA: TGTGCCAGCAGCGTAGGGGGCGGGCCCAGTTACAATGAGCAGTTCTTC. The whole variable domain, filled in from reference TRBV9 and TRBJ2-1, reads DSGVTQTPKHLITATGQRVTLRCSPRSGDLSVYWYQQSLDQGLQFLIQYYNGEERAKGNILERFSAQQFPDLHSELNLSSLELGDSALYFCASSVGGGPSYNEQFFGPGTRLTVL.

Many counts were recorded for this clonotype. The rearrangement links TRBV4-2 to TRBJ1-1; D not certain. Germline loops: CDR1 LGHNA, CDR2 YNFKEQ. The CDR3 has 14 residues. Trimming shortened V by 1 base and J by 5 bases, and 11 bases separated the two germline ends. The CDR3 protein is CASSQARGRTEAFF. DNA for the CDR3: TGTGCCAGCAGCCAAGCGAGAGGTCGGACTGAAGCTTTCTTT.

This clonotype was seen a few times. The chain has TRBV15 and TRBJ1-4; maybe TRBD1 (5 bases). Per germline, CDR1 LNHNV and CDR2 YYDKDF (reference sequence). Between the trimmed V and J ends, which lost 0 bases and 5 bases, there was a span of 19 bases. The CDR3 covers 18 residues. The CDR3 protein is CATSRDNYLGTENEKLFF. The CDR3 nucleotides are TGTGCCACCAGCAGAGACAACTACCTCGGGACGGAGAATGAAAAACTGTTTTTT. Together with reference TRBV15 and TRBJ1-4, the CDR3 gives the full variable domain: DAMVIQNPRYQVTQFGKPVTLSCSQTLNHNVMYWYQQKSSQAPKLLFHYYDKDFNNEADTPDNFQSRRPNTSFCFLDIRSPGLGDTAMYLCATSRDNYLGTENEKLFFGSGTQLSVL.

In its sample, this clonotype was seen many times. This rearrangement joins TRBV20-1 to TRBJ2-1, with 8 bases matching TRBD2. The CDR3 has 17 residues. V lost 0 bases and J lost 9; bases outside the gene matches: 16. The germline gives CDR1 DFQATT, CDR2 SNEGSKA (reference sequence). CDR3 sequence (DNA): TGCAGTGCTAGAGATATCCAGGGTCTAGCGGGTAAGGGTGAGCAGTTCTTC. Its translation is CSARDIQGLAGKGEQFF.

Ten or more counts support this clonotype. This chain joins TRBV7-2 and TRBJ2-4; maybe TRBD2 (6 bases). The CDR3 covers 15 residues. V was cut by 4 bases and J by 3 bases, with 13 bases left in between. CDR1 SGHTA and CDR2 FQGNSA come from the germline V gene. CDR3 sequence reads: CASSSPAGNKNIQYF. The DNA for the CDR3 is TGTGCCAGCAGCTCTCCGGCGGGGAACAAAAACATTCAGTACTTC.

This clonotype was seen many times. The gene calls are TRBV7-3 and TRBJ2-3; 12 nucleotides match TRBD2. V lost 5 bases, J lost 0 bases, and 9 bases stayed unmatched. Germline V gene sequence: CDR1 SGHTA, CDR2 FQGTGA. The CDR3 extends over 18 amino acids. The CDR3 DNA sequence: TGTGCCAGCAGCCCCATGGGGACTAGCGGGCGCAGCACAGATACGCAGTATTTT. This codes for CASSPMGTSGRSTDTQYF.